The 10 T cell receptor beta chains in this list originate from one sample, sequenced in a study of low-dose radiotherapy and immunotherapy resistance in tumors (dated by TCRdb to 2021 to 2024). The time point label for this specimen denotes: after trial treatment. The sample's treatment or condition label, decoded: LDRT plus nivolumab, ipilimumab, low-dose cyclophosphamide and aspirin (RACIN trial). The instrument given in TCRdb is Illumina HiSeq 2500. TCRs were amplified for 20 to 25 PCR cycles with Phusion, using a constant-region primer paired with the adapter attached to the V primers. Using fastp at Q25 and MiXCR, TCRdb reprocessed the public reads and kept productive beta chains. Rows are unified per CDR3 protein, each entry keeping the most common DNA and genes. This sample gives approximately 52,000 distinct CDR3 sequences in total; around 33% of them show up just once. Roughly 8% of the sample lies in the top ten.

Here the sequenced sample was PBMCs, taken after low-dose radiotherapy plus immunotherapy. Receptor source: a male donor with rectosigmoid adenocarcinoma.

Many counts were recorded for this clonotype. The gene calls are TRBV30 and TRBJ1-4; D not certain. Germline assignment: CDR1 GTSNPN and CDR2 SVGIG (reference sequence). The V end lost 0 bases, the J end lost 4 bases, and 12 bases lay between the germline ends. The CDR3 loop spans 15 amino acids. The CDR3 DNA reads as TGTGCCTGGAGTGTAACGGGCCGCTATAATGAAAAACTGTTTTTT. Protein: CAWSVTGRYNEKLFF.

This clonotype was detected many times. The chain links TRBV6-6 to TRBJ1-6; D is undetermined. Germline V gene lookup returns CDR1 MNHNY and CDR2 SVGAGI (reference sequence). The CDR3 has 13 residues. With 5 bases removed from V and 7 bases from J, the gap between germline ends came to 9 bases. CDR3 sequence: CASSSLINSPLHF. The CDR3, as DNA: TGTGCCAGCAGTAGCTTGATAAATTCACCCCTCCACTTT.

This clonotype is medium-sized (0.01 to 0.1%) within its sample. This chain links TRBV28 with TRBJ2-3, with D maybe TRBD2 (7 bases). Trimming removed 5 bases at V and 4 bases at J, with 19 bases between. This CDR3 is built from 16 residues. CDR1 and CDR2 from the germline V gene are MDHEN and SYDVKM. As DNA, the CDR3 is TGTGCCAGCAGTCAAGGTGACCCGGGGGGCGCAGATACGCAGTATTTT. Translating gives CASSQGDPGGADTQYF.

This clonotype was observed a handful of times. The chain has TRBV28 and TRBJ2-7, with D possibly matching TRBD1 (5 bases). V was cut by 7 bases and J by 3 bases, with 10 bases left in between. The CDR3 is 12 residues long. Germline V gene data show CDR1 as MDHEN and CDR2 as SYDVKM. CDR3 region: CASTVGDYEQYF. The CDR3 DNA sequence: TGTGCCAGCACGGTAGGGGACTACGAGCAGTACTTC.

This clonotype rates as medium-sized. The chain employs TRBV6-2 or TRBV6-3 and TRBJ2-1; TRBD2 matches at 10 bases. Germline V lookup: CDR1 MNHEY, CDR2 SVGEGT. J was trimmed by 11 bases and V by 6 bases; bases with no gene match: 16. The CDR3 sequence is 16 residues long. CDR3 in amino acids: CASSSASGGGRRKQFF. Written as DNA, the CDR3 is TGTGCCAGCAGCTCGGCTAGCGGGGGAGGACGTAGGAAGCAGTTCTTC.

This chain connects TRBV12-3 or TRBV12-4 to TRBJ1-4, with D possibly being TRBD1 (5 bases). This CDR3 has 16 residues. The V gene lost 6 bases and the J gene lost 4 bases, with 18 bases spanning the gap. The CDR3 here is CASSDTRDGYNEKLFF. The DNA for the CDR3 is TGTGCCAGCAGCGATACCCGGGACGGATATAATGAAAAACTGTTTTTT.

By sample share, this clonotype is medium-sized. The rearrangement links TRBV28 to TRBJ2-3; 7 nucleotides match TRBD1. Germline loops: CDR1 MDHEN, CDR2 SYDVKM. The V and J ends lost 10 bases and 8 bases, in that order; junction bases with no gene match: 6. CDR3 length equals 11 residues. This CDR3 reads CATSEGATQYF. The CDR3 nucleotides are TGTGCCACCTCAGAGGGGGCTACGCAGTATTTT.

This clonotype was recorded at least ten times. The V gene is TRBV7-2, the J gene TRBJ2-3, with D possibly called TRBD1 or TRBD2 (5 bases each). The germline V gene encodes CDR1 SGHTA and CDR2 FQGNSA. V lost 4 bases and J 7 bases, leaving 21 bases between the germline ends. The CDR3 is 16 residues long. DNA for the CDR3: TGTGCCAGCAGCTCTGGGTTTTCTACGGGGCTAAATACGCAGTATTTT. It is translated as CASSSGFSTGLNTQYF.

The chain is built from TRBV9 and TRBJ2-3; D is uncertain. The CDR3 is 16 residues long. In germline, CDR1 is SGDLS, CDR2 YYNGEE. V was shortened by 6 bases and J by 2 bases, with 19 bases between the two germline ends. The DNA of the CDR3 is TGTGCCAGCAATCCCCTGGGTGCGCCCCCCACAGATACGCAGTATTTT. Protein sequence: CASNPLGAPPTDTQYF.

J is TRBJ1-1 and V is TRBV2, with TRBD1 matching 7 bases. Germline V gene lookup returns CDR1 SNHLY and CDR2 FYNNEI. The length of the CDR3 is 14 residues. V dropped 6 bases and J dropped 3; count of bases not matched to a gene: 7. The CDR3 region is CASSRQGDDTEAFF. In DNA form, the CDR3 reads TGTGCCAGCAGCCGACAGGGCGATGACACTGAAGCTTTCTTT.